These T cell receptor beta chains were read from a single sample in a study of OX40 agonist ivuxolimab in advanced cancers. Repertoires were generated with immunoSEQ multiplex PCR, while TCRdb's copy carries only in-frame clones and drops some. This sample has 40,000 to 45,000 clones, with roughly 86% found just once. Sequencing was performed on CD4+ or CD8+ T cells sorted from blood, taken in a trial of the OX40 agonist ivuxolimab. Receptors originate from an adult with an advanced solid tumor such as melanoma, head and neck, liver or kidney cancer. The CDR3 runs from the conserved cysteine through the conserved F or W. Fields, in order: CDR3 DNA, CDR3 protein, clone size, V gene, J gene, D gene. The D gene is left open where the match is weak. The size entry is marked missing in some rows and otherwise reads once, few, many or a size class.

TGTGCCAGCAGTTACACAACAGGAGATAATTCACCCCTCCACTTT	CASSYTTGDNSPLHF	few	TRBV6-5	TRBJ1-6	NA
TGTGCCAGCAGCTTAGGTTTGTACAGGGGGGTCACTGAAGCTTTCTTT	CASSLGLYRGVTEAFF	NA	TRBV7-2	TRBJ1-1	TRBD1
TGTGCCAGCAGCCCACAGGGCTTTAATGAAAAACTGTTTTTT	CASSPQGFNEKLFF	NA	TRBV25-1	TRBJ1-4	NA
TGTGCCAGCAGTTGGTCTAGACGGGGGTACTATGGCTACACCTTC	CASSWSRRGYYGYTF	NA	TRBV25-1	TRBJ1-2	NA
TGTGCCAGTAAGGGGGGTTCTAGGCGTTTACGAACCTACGAGCAGTACTTC	CASKGGSRRLRTYEQYF	NA	TRBV19	TRBJ2-7	NA
TGTGCCTGGAGTGTACGTTCAGGGGGTAGTGGAAACACCATATATTTT	CAWSVRSGGSGNTIYF	NA	TRBV30	TRBJ1-3	TRBD1
TGCGCCAGCAAATTGTGGGGGGCCCGACTCTCTGGAAACACCATATATTTT	CASKLWGARLSGNTIYF	NA	TRBV10-1	TRBJ1-3	NA
TGTGCCAGCAGCGTAGTGCAGGGGGCCCCAGATACGCAGTATTTT	CASSVVQGAPDTQYF	NA	TRBV9	TRBJ2-3	TRBD1
TGTGCCAGTAGTATCGGTCCCATCCCGAATCCTTATGGCTACACCTTC	CASSIGPIPNPYGYTF	NA	TRBV19	TRBJ1-2	NA
TGTGCCAGCAGCGGCAGCGGGGATACGCAGTATTTT	CASSGSGDTQYF	NA	TRBV7-2	TRBJ2-3	NA
TGTGCCAGCAGTGAAGGGGCCACCTACGAGCAGTACTTC	CASSEGATYEQYF	NA	TRBV2	TRBJ2-7	NA
TGTGCCAGCAGCCAAGAACTGGGGGCGGGCGAAAAACTGTTTTTT	CASSQELGAGEKLFF	NA	TRBV14	TRBJ1-4	NA
TGTGCCAGCAGCCTCGAGGGGCAGTTCGGGGAGCTGTTTTTT	CASSLEGQFGELFF	NA	TRBV7-9	TRBJ2-2	NA
TGTGCCAGCAGTTTATCGGCGGGAGGCCGGGACACCGGGGAGCTGTTTTTT	CASSLSAGGRDTGELFF	NA	TRBV27	TRBJ2-2	TRBD2
TGTGCCATCAGTGAGATGGTGGGGACAGGGGGCTTCGGCTCCTACAATGAGCAGTTCTTC	CAISEMVGTGGFGSYNEQFF	NA	TRBV10-3	TRBJ2-1	TRBD1
TGCGCCAGCAGCTCGACAGGGGAAACTGAAGCTTTCTTT	CASSSTGETEAFF	NA	TRBV5-1	TRBJ1-1	TRBD1
TGTGCCAGCAGCTTAGGGACGGACTCCTACGAGCAGTACTTC	CASSLGTDSYEQYF	NA	TRBV11-2	TRBJ2-7	NA
TGTGCCATCAGTGACAGGGGGCCGGGTGGGGCCAACGTCCTGACTTTC	CAISDRGPGGANVLTF	NA	TRBV10-3	TRBJ2-6	TRBD1
TGTGCCAGCAGCGCAACTCTAGCGGGGGGGCTCGCAGATACGCAGTATTTT	CASSATLAGGLADTQYF	NA	TRBV7-2	TRBJ2-3	TRBD2
TGTGCCAGCAGCTTAAGCGGGGGACCCAATGAGCAGTTCTTC	CASSLSGGPNEQFF	NA	TRBV7-2	TRBJ2-1	TRBD2
TGTGCCAGCAGCCAACAGGGTTACGAGCAGTACTTC	CASSQQGYEQYF	NA	TRBV4-2	TRBJ2-7	NA
TGTGCCTGGAGTGTCGGCGGTTTCTACTATGGCTACACCTTC	CAWSVGGFYYGYTF	NA	TRBV30	TRBJ1-2	NA
TGTGCCAGCAGCGGGGGGACAGGTGCTTCCTATGGCTACACCTTC	CASSGGTGASYGYTF	NA	TRBV5-6	TRBJ1-2	TRBD1
TGTGCCAGCAGGAGACTCGGAGCGAATTCACCCCTCCACTTT	CASRRLGANSPLHF	NA	TRBV27	TRBJ1-6	NA
TGTGCCAGCAGCTTAGGGGACTCCACAGATACGCAGTATTTT	CASSLGDSTDTQYF	few	TRBV7-3	TRBJ2-3	NA
TGTGCCAGCAGTTTCAGGGGTATTTCAGGGAATCAGCCCCAGCATTTT	CASSFRGISGNQPQHF	NA	TRBV6-5	TRBJ1-5	NA
TGTGCCAGCAGTTCCCCGTATGTCAACAACTTGAACACTGAAGCTTTCTTT	CASSSPYVNNLNTEAFF	NA	TRBV7-8	TRBJ1-1	NA